This TCR beta chain was documented in a study of blood T cell repertoires in COVID-19. Study overall: Researchers got acute and convalescent COVID-19 samples from the United States, Italy and Spain.

As originally analysed: The assay estimated nucleated cells by amplifying reference gene primers. Clones were read by immunoSEQ multiplex PCR, and TCRdb kept only the in-frame ones, dropping some. V, J and clone size derive from that table, while D and trimming were established from the DNA sequence. The sample lists 250,000 or so clones, 84% occurring once. This clonotype was obtained from a man between 60 and 70 years old with acute or convalescent COVID-19. Sequencing input: peripheral blood.

CDR3 residues: CASSSTSGGYYEQYF. For the CDR3, the DNA is TGTGCCAGCAGCTCTACTAGCGGGGGGTATTACGAGCAGTACTTC. V is TRBV5-4 and J is TRBJ2-7; TRBD2 agrees at 12 bases. Trimming took 3 bases from V and 4 from J; bases not matched to a gene: 5. The V gene's germline CDR1 is SGHNT and CDR2 YYREEE (reference sequence). This CDR3 is built from 15 residues. The variable domain in full, with the rest retrieved from reference TRBV5-4 and TRBJ2-7, is ETGVTQSPTHLIKTRGQQVTLRCSSQSGHNTVSWYQQALGQGPQFIFQYYREEENGRGNFPPRFSGLQFPNYSSELNVNALELDDSALYLCASSSTSGGYYEQYFGPGTRLTVT.